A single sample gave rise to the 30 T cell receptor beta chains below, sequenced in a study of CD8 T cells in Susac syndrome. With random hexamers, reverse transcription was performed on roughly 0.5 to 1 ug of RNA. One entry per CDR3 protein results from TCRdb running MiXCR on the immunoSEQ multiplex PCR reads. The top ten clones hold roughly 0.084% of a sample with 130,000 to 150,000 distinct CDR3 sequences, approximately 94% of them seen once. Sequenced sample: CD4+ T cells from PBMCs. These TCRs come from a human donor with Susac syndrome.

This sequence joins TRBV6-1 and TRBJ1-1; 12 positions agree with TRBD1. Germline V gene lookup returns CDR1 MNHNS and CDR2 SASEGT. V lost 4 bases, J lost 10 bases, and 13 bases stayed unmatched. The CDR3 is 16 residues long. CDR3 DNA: TGTGCCAGCAGTGGGGGGACAGGGGGCGCGTTCTCGGCAGCTTTCTTT. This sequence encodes CASSGGTGGAFSAAFF.

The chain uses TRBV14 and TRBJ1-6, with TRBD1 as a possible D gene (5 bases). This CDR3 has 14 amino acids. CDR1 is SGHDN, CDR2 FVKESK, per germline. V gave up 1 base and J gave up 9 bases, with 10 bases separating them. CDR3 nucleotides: TGTGCCAGCAGCCAAGTCCTCAGGGCTTCACCCCTCCACTTT. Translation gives CASSQVLRASPLHF.

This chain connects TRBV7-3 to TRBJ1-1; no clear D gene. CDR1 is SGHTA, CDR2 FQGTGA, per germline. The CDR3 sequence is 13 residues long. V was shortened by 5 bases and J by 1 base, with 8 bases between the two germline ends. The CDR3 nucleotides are TGTGCCAGCAGCATCGACGGGAACACTGAAGCTTTCTTT. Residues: CASSIDGNTEAFF.

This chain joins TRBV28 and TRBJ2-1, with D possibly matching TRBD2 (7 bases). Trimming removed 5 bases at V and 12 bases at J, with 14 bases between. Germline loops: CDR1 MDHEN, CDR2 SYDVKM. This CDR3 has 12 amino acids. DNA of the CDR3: TGTGCCAGCAGTCCAACAGGGAGGGGGCAGTTCTTC. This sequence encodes CASSPTGRGQFF.

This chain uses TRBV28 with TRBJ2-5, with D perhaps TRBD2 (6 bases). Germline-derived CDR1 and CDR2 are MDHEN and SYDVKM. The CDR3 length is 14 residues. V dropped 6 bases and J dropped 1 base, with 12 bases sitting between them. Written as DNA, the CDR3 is TGTGCCAGCAGCCTTAGCGGAGCCCAAGAGACCCAGTACTTC. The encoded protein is CASSLSGAQETQYF.

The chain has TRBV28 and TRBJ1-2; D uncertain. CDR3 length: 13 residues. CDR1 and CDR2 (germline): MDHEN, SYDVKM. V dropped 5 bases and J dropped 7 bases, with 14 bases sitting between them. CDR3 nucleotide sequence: TGTGCCAGCAGTCCTTTACGGCGGAGTGGCTACACCTTC. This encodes CASSPLRRSGYTF.

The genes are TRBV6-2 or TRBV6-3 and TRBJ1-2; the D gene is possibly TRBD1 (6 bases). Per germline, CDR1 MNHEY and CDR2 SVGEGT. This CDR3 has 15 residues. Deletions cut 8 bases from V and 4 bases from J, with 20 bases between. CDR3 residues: CASLPQGSTFYGYTF. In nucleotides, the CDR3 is TGTGCCAGCCTCCCTCAGGGGAGCACCTTCTATGGCTACACCTTC.

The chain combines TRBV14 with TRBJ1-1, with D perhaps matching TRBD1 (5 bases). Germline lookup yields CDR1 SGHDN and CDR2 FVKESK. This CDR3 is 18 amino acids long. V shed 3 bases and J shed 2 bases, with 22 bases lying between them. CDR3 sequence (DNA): TGTGCCAGCAGCCAGGCCCAGGGACCCCGACTCCGAAACACTGAAGCTTTCTTT. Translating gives CASSQAQGPRLRNTEAFF.

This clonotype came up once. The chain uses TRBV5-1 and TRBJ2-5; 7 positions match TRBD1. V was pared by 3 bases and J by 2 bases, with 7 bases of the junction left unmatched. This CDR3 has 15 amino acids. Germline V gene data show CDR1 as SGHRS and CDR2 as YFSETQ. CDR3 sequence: CASSWGQTTQETQYF. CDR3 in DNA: TGCGCCAGCAGCTGGGGACAGACTACTCAAGAGACCCAGTACTTC.

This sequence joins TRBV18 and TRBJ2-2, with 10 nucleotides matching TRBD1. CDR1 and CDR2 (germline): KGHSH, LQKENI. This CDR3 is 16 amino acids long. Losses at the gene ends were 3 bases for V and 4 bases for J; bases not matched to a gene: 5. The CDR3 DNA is TGTGCCAGCTCACCGACGGGACAGGGGAGCACCGGGGAGCTGTTTTTT. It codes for CASSPTGQGSTGELFF.

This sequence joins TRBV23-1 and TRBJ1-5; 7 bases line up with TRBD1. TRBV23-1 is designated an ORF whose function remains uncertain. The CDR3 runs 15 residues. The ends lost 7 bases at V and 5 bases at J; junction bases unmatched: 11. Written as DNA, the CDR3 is TGCGCCAGCATCCGAGAGGGGGCCTCGGATCAGCCCCAGCATTTT. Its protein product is CASIREGASDQPQHF.

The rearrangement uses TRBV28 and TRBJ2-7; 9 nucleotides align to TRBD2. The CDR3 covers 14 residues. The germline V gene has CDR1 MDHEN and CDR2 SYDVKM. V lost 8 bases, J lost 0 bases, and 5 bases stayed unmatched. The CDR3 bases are TGTGCCAGCGCGACTAGCGGAACCTCCTACGAGCAGTACTTC. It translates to CASATSGTSYEQYF.

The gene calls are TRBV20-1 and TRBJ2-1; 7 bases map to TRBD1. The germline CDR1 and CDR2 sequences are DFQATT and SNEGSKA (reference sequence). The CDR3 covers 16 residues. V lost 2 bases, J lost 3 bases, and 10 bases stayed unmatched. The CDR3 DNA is TGCAGTGCTAGACATCAGACAGGGAGAAACTACAATGAGCAGTTCTTC. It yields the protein CSARHQTGRNYNEQFF.

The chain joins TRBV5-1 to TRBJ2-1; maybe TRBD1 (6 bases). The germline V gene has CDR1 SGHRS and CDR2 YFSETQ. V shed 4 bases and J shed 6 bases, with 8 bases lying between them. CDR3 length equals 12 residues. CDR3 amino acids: CASSIQGNEQFF. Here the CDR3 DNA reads TGCGCCAGCAGCATACAGGGCAATGAGCAGTTCTTC.

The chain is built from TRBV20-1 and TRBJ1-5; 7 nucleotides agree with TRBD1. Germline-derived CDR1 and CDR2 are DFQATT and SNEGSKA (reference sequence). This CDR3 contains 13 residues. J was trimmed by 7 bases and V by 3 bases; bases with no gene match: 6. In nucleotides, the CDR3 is TGCAGTGCTAGGGAACAGGGGCGGCAGCCCCAGCATTTT. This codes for CSAREQGRQPQHF.

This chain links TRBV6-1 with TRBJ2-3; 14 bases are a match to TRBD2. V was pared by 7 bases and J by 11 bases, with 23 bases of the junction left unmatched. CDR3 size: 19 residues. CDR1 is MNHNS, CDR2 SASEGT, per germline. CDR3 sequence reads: CASTPWGLAGVQGTWEQYF. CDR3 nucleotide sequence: TGTGCCAGCACCCCTTGGGGACTAGCGGGGGTGCAGGGCACGTGGGAGCAGTATTTT.

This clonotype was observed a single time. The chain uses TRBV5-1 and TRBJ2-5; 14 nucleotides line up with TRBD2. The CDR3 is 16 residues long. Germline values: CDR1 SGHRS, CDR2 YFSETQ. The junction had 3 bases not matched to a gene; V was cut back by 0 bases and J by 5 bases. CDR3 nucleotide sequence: TGCGCCAGCAGCTTGGGGGGACTAGCGGGAGCTGAGACCCAGTACTTC. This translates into CASSLGGLAGAETQYF.

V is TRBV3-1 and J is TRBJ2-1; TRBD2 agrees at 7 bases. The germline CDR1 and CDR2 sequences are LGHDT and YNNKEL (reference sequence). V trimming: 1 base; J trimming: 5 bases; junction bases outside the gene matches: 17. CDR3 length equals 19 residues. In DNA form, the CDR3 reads TGTGCCAGCAGCCAAGTCTTCGGCAGGGAGGGTCGAATCGACAATGAGCAGTTCTTC. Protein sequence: CASSQVFGREGRIDNEQFF.

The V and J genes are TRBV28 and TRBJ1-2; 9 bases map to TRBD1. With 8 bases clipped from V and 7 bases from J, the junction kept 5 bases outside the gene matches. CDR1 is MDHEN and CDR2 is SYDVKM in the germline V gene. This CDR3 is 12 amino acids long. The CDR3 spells CASERDRVGYTF. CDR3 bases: TGTGCCAGCGAAAGGGACAGGGTTGGCTACACCTTC.

As DNA, the CDR3 is TGTGCCAGCAGTTACGGGTTAGAGGCCTACGAGCAGTACTTC. This sequence encodes CASSYGLEAYEQYF. V and J are TRBV6-6 and TRBJ2-7; D call uncertain. Trimming took off 2 bases at V and 2 bases at J, with 10 bases between the two ends. Germline assignment: CDR1 MNHNY and CDR2 SVGAGI (reference sequence). This CDR3 has 14 residues.

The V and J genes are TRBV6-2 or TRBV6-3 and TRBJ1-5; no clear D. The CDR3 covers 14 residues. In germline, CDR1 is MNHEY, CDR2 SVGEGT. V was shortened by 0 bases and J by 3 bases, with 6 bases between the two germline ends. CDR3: CASSYSYPNQPQHF. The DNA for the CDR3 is TGTGCCAGCAGTTACTCGTACCCCAATCAGCCCCAGCATTTT.

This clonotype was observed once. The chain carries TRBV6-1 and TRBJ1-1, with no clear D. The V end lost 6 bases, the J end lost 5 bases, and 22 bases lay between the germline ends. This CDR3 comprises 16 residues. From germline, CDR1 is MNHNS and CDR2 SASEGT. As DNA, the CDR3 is TGTGCCAGCAGGAGAGTCCCCGGGAGTCTGGGTACTGAAGCTTTCTTT. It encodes CASRRVPGSLGTEAFF.

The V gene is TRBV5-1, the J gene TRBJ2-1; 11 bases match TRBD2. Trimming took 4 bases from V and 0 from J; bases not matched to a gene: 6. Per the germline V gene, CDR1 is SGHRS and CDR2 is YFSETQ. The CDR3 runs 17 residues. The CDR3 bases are TGCGCCAGCAGCCCATTAGCGGGGGGGAGCTCCTACAATGAGCAGTTCTTC. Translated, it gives CASSPLAGGSSYNEQFF.

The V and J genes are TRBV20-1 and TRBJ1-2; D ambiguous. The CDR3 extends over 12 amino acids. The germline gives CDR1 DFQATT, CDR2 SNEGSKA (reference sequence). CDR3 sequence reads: CSVPTANYGYTF. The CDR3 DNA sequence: TGCAGCGTCCCGACGGCTAACTATGGCTACACCTTC.

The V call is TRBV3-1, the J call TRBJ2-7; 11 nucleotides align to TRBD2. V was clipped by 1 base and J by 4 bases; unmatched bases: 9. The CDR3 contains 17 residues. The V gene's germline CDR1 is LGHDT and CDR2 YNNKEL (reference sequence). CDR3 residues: CASSQVPTSGSGYEQYF. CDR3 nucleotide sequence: TGTGCCAGCAGCCAAGTCCCAACTAGCGGGAGTGGATACGAGCAGTACTTC.

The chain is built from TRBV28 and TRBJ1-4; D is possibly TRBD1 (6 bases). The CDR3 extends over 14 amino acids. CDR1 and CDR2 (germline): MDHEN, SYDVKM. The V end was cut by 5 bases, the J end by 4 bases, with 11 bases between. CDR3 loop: CASSPGQSNEKLFF. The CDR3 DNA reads TGTGCCAGCAGTCCCGGACAGAGTAATGAAAAACTGTTTTTT.

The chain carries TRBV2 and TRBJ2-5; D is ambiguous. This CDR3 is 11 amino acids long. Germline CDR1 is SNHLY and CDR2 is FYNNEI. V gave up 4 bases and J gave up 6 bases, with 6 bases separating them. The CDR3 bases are TGTGCCAGCAGTGTGGGGAAGACCCAGTACTTC. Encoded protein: CASSVGKTQYF.

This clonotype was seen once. DNA of the CDR3: TGCAGCGTTGTCCTGGAGGGGGATCCCTATAATTCACCCCTCCACTTT. Translating gives CSVVLEGDPYNSPLHF. The chain uses TRBV29-1 and TRBJ1-6; D perhaps matches TRBD1 (6 bases). This CDR3 has 16 amino acids. The V gene lost 4 bases and the J gene lost 2 bases, with 15 bases spanning the gap. CDR1 is SQVTM and CDR2 is ANQGSEA in the germline V gene.

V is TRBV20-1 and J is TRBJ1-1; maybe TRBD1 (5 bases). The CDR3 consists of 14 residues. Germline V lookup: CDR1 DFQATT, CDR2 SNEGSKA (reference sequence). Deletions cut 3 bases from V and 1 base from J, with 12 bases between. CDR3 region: CSARKFGTNTEAFF. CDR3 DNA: TGCAGTGCTAGGAAATTTGGGACGAACACTGAAGCTTTCTTT.

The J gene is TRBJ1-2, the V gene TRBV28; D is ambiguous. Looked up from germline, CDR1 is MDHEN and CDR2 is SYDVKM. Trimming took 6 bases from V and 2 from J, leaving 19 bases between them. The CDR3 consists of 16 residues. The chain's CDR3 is CASSLQVSSPNYGYTF. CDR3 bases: TGTGCCAGCAGCTTGCAGGTTTCCTCTCCAAACTATGGCTACACCTTC.